Below are 32 T cell receptor beta chains sequenced from a single sample in a study of T cells after yellow fever vaccination. TCRdb reprocessed the 5' RACE reads via MiXCR and lists one record per CDR3 protein. Seen here are 450,000 to 550,000 distinct CDR3 sequences, 15% to 20% observed once, and the top ten hold about 13%. The sequences come from PBMCs, collected 15 days after the yellow fever booster vaccination. The source is a young man who received the YFV17D yellow fever vaccine.

The chain has TRBV4-3 and TRBJ1-6, with unresolved D. Between the trimmed V and J ends, which lost 1 base and 0 bases, there was a span of 16 bases. Germline CDR1 reads LGHNA; CDR2 reads YSLEER. The CDR3 is 19 amino acids. CDR3 loop: CASSQGPLAQSSYNSPLHF. The CDR3 nucleotides are TGCGCCAGCAGCCAAGGCCCCCTTGCACAAAGCTCCTATAATTCACCCCTCCACTTT.

This clonotype appeared a few times. The chain carries TRBV24-1 and TRBJ2-2, with 7 bases matching TRBD2. Germline V gene sequence: CDR1 KGHDR, CDR2 SFDVKD. The J segment lost 5 bases and the V segment lost 7 bases, leaving 18 bases of the junction unmatched. The CDR3 runs to 18 residues. CDR3 region: CATSLSAGAGSGTGELFF. CDR3 in DNA: TGTGCCACCAGCCTAAGCGCGGGAGCGGGATCGGGTACCGGGGAGCTGTTTTTT.

This clonotype was observed a few times. The chain is built from TRBV7-2 and TRBJ2-3, with D maybe TRBD2 (5 bases). The V end was cut by 4 bases, the J end by 8 bases, with 10 bases between. CDR1 is SGHTA and CDR2 is FQGNSA in the germline V gene. CDR3 length: 12 residues. The CDR3 nucleotides read TGTGCCAGCAGCTCGCCGGCGGGTACGCAGTATTTT. This sequence encodes CASSSPAGTQYF.

This chain's CDR3 is CASGALAGAGEQFF. CDR3 nucleotide sequence: TGTGCCAGCGGCGCTCTAGCGGGAGCTGGTGAGCAGTTCTTC. The chain combines TRBV6-2 or TRBV6-3 with TRBJ2-1; the match to TRBD2 covers 10 bases. With 8 bases clipped from V and 9 bases from J, the junction kept 10 bases outside the gene matches. CDR1 is MNHEY, CDR2 SVGEGT, per germline. CDR3 size: 14 residues.

The chain combines TRBV4-3 with TRBJ2-1; D is perhaps TRBD1 (5 bases). Germline CDR1 reads LGHNA; CDR2 reads YSLEER. Deletions cut 1 base from V and 8 bases from J, with 21 bases between. CDR3 length: 17 amino acids. As DNA, the CDR3 is TGCGCCAGCAGCCAAGGGGTCTCTTACAGGTCTCAGGATGAGCAGTTCTTC. Translating it yields CASSQGVSYRSQDEQFF.

This clonotype was counted a few times. V usage is TRBV15 and J usage is TRBJ2-2, with 12 bases identical to TRBD2. The CDR3 has 17 amino acids. Trimming removed 3 bases from V and 7 bases from J; junction bases left unmatched: 9. The germline CDR1 and CDR2 sequences are LNHNV and YYDKDF (reference sequence). The CDR3 sequence is CATSRHTSGRSLGELFF. CDR3 bases: TGTGCCACCAGCAGGCATACTAGCGGGAGGTCCCTCGGGGAGCTGTTTTTT.

This clonotype showed up just a few times. The CDR3 nucleotides are TGTGCCAGCAGTTTATCCCAGCGGGTGAGGGAGCAGTACTTC. It is translated as CASSLSQRVREQYF. The chain joins TRBV28 to TRBJ2-7, with D maybe TRBD2 (6 bases). The germline CDR1 and CDR2 sequences are MDHEN and SYDVKM. The CDR3 is 14 residues long. V lost 1 base, J lost 7 bases, and 14 bases lay in between.

The gene calls are TRBV7-2 and TRBJ1-5; a possible D gene is TRBD1 (5 bases). Germline lookup yields CDR1 SGHTA and CDR2 FQGNSA. Deletions cut 3 bases from V and 6 bases from J, with 15 bases between. This CDR3 region has 15 residues. The CDR3 spells CASSLVQGLGQPQHF. DNA of the CDR3: TGTGCCAGCAGCTTGGTGCAGGGTCTGGGTCAGCCCCAGCATTTT.

The V call is TRBV27, the J call TRBJ2-5, with a weak D call TRBD2 (6 bases). Germline V gene sequence: CDR1 MNHEY, CDR2 SMNVEV (reference sequence). V shed 5 bases and J shed 2 bases, with 15 bases lying between them. The CDR3 length is 15 residues. This chain's CDR3 is CASSLTGGIQETQYF. Written as DNA, the CDR3 is TGTGCCAGCAGTCTTACAGGCGGGATACAAGAGACCCAGTACTTC.

The chain is built from TRBV6-1 and TRBJ2-1; 8 bases are shared with TRBD2. V lost 6 bases and J lost 6; bases outside the gene matches: 7. This CDR3 has 14 residues. Germline V lookup: CDR1 MNHNS, CDR2 SASEGT. The CDR3 DNA follows: TGTGCCAGCAGCCCGGGACTAGACCCCAATGAGCAGTTCTTC. Encoded protein: CASSPGLDPNEQFF.

This clonotype was seen more than once but under ten times. CDR3 DNA: TGTGCCAGCAGCGACTTGGGGGATGAGCAGTTCTTC. Translating it yields CASSDLGDEQFF. The V and J genes are TRBV11-3 and TRBJ2-1; perhaps D is TRBD1 or TRBD2 (5 bases each). Looked up from germline, CDR1 is SGHNT and CDR2 is YENEEA. The CDR3 is 12 amino acids. V was shortened by 5 bases and J by 8 bases, with 10 bases between the two germline ends.

This clonotype appeared a few times. J is TRBJ1-1 and V is TRBV18; no clear D gene. From germline, CDR1 is KGHSH and CDR2 LQKENI. The CDR3 consists of 13 residues. The V end was cut by 10 bases, the J end by 1 base, with 13 bases between. DNA of the CDR3: TGTGCCACCGTGGTCAGCGGGAACACTGAAGCTTTCTTT. This translates into CATVVSGNTEAFF.

In its sample, this clonotype was seen many times. The J gene is TRBJ2-1, the V gene TRBV5-1; D is possibly TRBD2 (5 bases). The V and J ends lost 8 bases and 5 bases respectively, with 14 bases between them. The germline V gene has CDR1 SGHRS and CDR2 YFSETQ. The CDR3 has 13 amino acids. CDR3 loop: CASTSALDNEQFF. CDR3 nucleotide sequence: TGCGCCAGTACTAGTGCATTGGACAATGAGCAGTTCTTC.

This clonotype showed up just a few times. The rearrangement links TRBV20-1 to TRBJ1-6; D call uncertain. The V gene's germline CDR1 is DFQATT and CDR2 SNEGSKA (reference sequence). This CDR3 has 13 amino acids. The V end was cut by 6 bases, the J end by 10 bases, with 16 bases between. The chain's CDR3 is CSAQLEPQSPLHF. CDR3 nucleotides: TGCAGTGCCCAGCTTGAACCCCAGTCACCCCTCCACTTT.

CDR3 sequence: CASSPTSWETQYF. CDR3 sequence (DNA): TGTGCCAGCAGTCCGACTAGCTGGGAGACCCAGTACTTC. The rearrangement uses TRBV12-3 or TRBV12-4 and TRBJ2-5; 7 bases line up with TRBD2. The CDR3 covers 13 residues. The V and J ends lost 5 bases and 5 bases, in that order; junction bases with no gene match: 5.

The chain carries TRBV9 and TRBJ1-1, with 9 bases fitting TRBD1. Germline lookup yields CDR1 SGDLS and CDR2 YYNGEE. The CDR3 is 13 residues long. Unmatched junction bases numbered 4, after V lost 4 bases and J lost 6 bases. In nucleotides, the CDR3 is TGTGCCAGCAGCCGGGACAGGGAATCTGAAGCTTTCTTT. It codes for CASSRDRESEAFF.

This clonotype was found a few times. This chain links TRBV7-2 with TRBJ1-2; D not certain. CDR1 and CDR2 (germline): SGHTA, FQGNSA. The germline V and J ends were trimmed by 3 bases and 4 bases, with 12 bases remaining between them. The CDR3 has 14 residues. As DNA, the CDR3 is TGTGCCAGCAGCTTGGACGGCTTCACCTATGGCTACACCTTC. Its translation is CASSLDGFTYGYTF.

The chain has TRBV5-1 and TRBJ1-2; 7 nucleotides agree with TRBD1. The CDR3 consists of 14 residues. Germline lookup yields CDR1 SGHRS and CDR2 YFSETQ. After removal of 0 bases from V and 8 bases from J, the junction contained 7 bases not matched to a gene. The CDR3 nucleotides are TGCGCCAGCAGCTTGGACAGGGGTGGTGCAGGCTACACCTTC. Protein product: CASSLDRGGAGYTF.

This clonotype was observed a handful of times. The chain combines TRBV7-6 with TRBJ2-1, with TRBD2 as a possible D gene (5 bases). The V and J ends lost 0 bases and 8 bases respectively, with 8 bases between them. This CDR3 contains 13 residues. Germline V gene lookup returns CDR1 SGHVS and CDR2 FNYEAQ. The CDR3 nucleotides are TGTGCCAGCAGCTTAGCGGAGGCCCATGAGCAGTTCTTC. This encodes CASSLAEAHEQFF.

V is TRBV6-5 and J is TRBJ2-5; no clear D. The CDR3 runs to 11 residues. Germline V gives CDR1 MNHEY, CDR2 SVGAGI. V was trimmed by 3 bases and J by 8 bases, leaving 7 bases between them. CDR3 sequence: CASSYMSTQYF. The CDR3 DNA follows: TGTGCCAGCAGTTATATGTCCACCCAGTACTTC.

Only a few counts were recorded for this clonotype. The rearrangement links TRBV14 to TRBJ2-2; D gene ambiguous. The CDR3 extends over 15 amino acids. Trimming removed 1 base at V and 4 bases at J, with 10 bases between. The germline V gene has CDR1 SGHDN and CDR2 FVKESK. The CDR3 coding sequence is TGTGCCAGCAGCCAAGTCGGACGTGTCACCGGGGAGCTGTTTTTT. Its translation: CASSQVGRVTGELFF.

The chain is built from TRBV20-1 and TRBJ2-1; TRBD2 agrees at 9 bases. V was clipped by 0 bases and J by 5 bases; unmatched bases: 8. The CDR3 consists of 16 residues. Germline values: CDR1 DFQATT, CDR2 SNEGSKA (reference sequence). CDR3 in amino acids: CSARDASGTSNNEQFF. For the CDR3, the DNA is TGCAGTGCTAGAGACGCCTCCGGGACTAGCAACAATGAGCAGTTCTTC.

The chain joins TRBV20-1 to TRBJ2-3, with a weak D call TRBD2 (5 bases). V was pared by 0 bases and J by 9 bases, with 10 bases between. Germline CDR1 and CDR2: DFQATT and SNEGSKA (reference sequence). The CDR3 is made up of 12 amino acids. The CDR3 loop is CSARESGGTQYF. CDR3 coding DNA: TGCAGTGCTAGAGAAAGCGGCGGGACGCAGTATTTT.

The chain employs TRBV4-3 and TRBJ1-6; D is unresolved. The length of the CDR3 is 14 residues. CDR1 and CDR2 (germline): LGHNA, YSLEER. V was trimmed by 1 base and J by 9 bases, leaving 10 bases between them. CDR3 coding DNA: TGCGCCAGCAGCCAAGGTCGGCTCGCTTCACCCCTCCACTTT. Residues: CASSQGRLASPLHF.

The rearrangement uses TRBV5-1 and TRBJ2-5, with D maybe TRBD2 (6 bases). This CDR3 is built from 12 residues. Trimming cost V 0 bases and J 6 bases, with 6 bases left between them. Germline V gives CDR1 SGHRS, CDR2 YFSETQ. CDR3 in amino acids: CASSLGGKTQYF. CDR3 coding DNA: TGCGCCAGCAGCTTGGGCGGGAAGACCCAGTACTTC.

The rearrangement links TRBV7-8 to TRBJ2-7, with 13 bases matching TRBD2. V was clipped by 9 bases and J by 4 bases; unmatched bases: 9. CDR1 and CDR2 (germline): SGHVS, FQNEAQ. This CDR3 is built from 15 residues. The CDR3, as DNA: TGTGCCAGTCGGACTAGCGGGAGTAGTTCTTACGAGCAGTACTTC. It translates to CASRTSGSSSYEQYF.

This clonotype was observed a few times. V and J are TRBV29-1 and TRBJ2-2; D gene ambiguous. The CDR3 loop spans 14 amino acids. Trimming stripped 7 bases from V and 0 bases from J, with 12 bases between. Germline-derived CDR1 and CDR2 are SQVTM and ANQGSEA. Written as DNA, the CDR3 is TGCAGCGGCCAGGATAACTCGAACACCGGGGAGCTGTTTTTT. This translates into CSGQDNSNTGELFF.

The chain uses TRBV4-2 and TRBJ2-3; the D gene is possibly TRBD1 (6 bases). Trimming left V 0 bases short and J 3 bases short, with 19 bases between. Germline-derived CDR1 and CDR2 are LGHNA and YNFKEQ. This CDR3 has 18 residues. CDR3 sequence reads: CASSQERSSIGTTDTQYF. The CDR3 DNA follows: TGTGCCAGCAGCCAAGAAAGGAGCAGTATAGGGACAACAGATACGCAGTATTTT.

The V and J genes are TRBV29-1 and TRBJ2-3; D perhaps matches TRBD2 (7 bases). V lost 4 bases and J 0 bases, leaving 14 bases between the germline ends. The length of the CDR3 is 15 residues. Germline V gives CDR1 SQVTM, CDR2 ANQGSEA. CDR3 DNA: TGCAGCGTTGTCAGGGGACTACATAGCACAGATACGCAGTATTTT. It encodes CSVVRGLHSTDTQYF.

This clonotype has just a few counts. The V call is TRBV29-1, the J call TRBJ2-2; D tentatively fits TRBD1 or TRBD2 (5 bases each). The germline V gene has CDR1 SQVTM and CDR2 ANQGSEA. The CDR3 extends over 15 amino acids. Trimming cost V 6 bases and J 5 bases, with 19 bases left between them. The CDR3 DNA is TGCAGCGTCGGGACCCGCCGGGTAGAAACCGGGGAGCTGTTTTTT. This translates into CSVGTRRVETGELFF.

The rearrangement links TRBV29-1 to TRBJ1-1; 9 bases fit TRBD1. This CDR3 is 12 amino acids long. V lost 1 base and J lost 10; bases outside the gene matches: 4. Germline CDR1 is SQVTM and CDR2 is ANQGSEA. CDR3 region: CSVEAPGQGAFF. The CDR3 nucleotides are TGCAGCGTTGAAGCTCCGGGACAGGGAGCTTTCTTT.

V and J are TRBV4-3 and TRBJ2-7, with 8 bases that match TRBD2. The CDR3 covers 17 residues. CDR1 and CDR2 from the germline V gene are LGHNA and YSLEER. V was clipped by 5 bases and J by 5 bases; unmatched bases: 17. The CDR3 bases are TGCGCCAGCAGCATACGACTAGCGAGGATGGGTTTAAACGAGCAGTACTTC. It is translated as CASSIRLARMGLNEQYF.